This T cell receptor (beta chain) was captured by sequencing in a study of chemoradiotherapy in HPV16-positive cancers. Study-level background: Candidate HPV-specific clones and shared TCR motifs came from a couple of HPV16-positive patients.

The V gene's germline CDR1 is SQVTM and CDR2 ANQGSEA. V was clipped by 4 bases and J by 1 base, with 26 bases between them. The CDR3 spans 19 residues. Regarding the study as a whole: HPV-specific T cells were functionally defined from only a couple of HPV16-positive patients.

Repertoires were sampled repeatedly during chemoradiotherapy. TCRdb keeps only in-frame clones here, not all; method: immunoSEQ multiplex PCR. This repertoire shows about 5,300 clones, 85% found once; its top ten account for 9% to 10%. Remarks on this clone: What it binds is unknown.

The rearrangement joins TRBV29-1 to TRBJ2-1, with D uncertain. This receptor was obtained from a human donor with HPV-associated anogenital cancer. This specimen was tumor tissue, taken from a patient who underwent chemoradiotherapy. The CDR3 loop is CSVAPPTQKIMASYNEQFF. DNA for the CDR3: TGCAGCGTTGCCCCGCCGACACAAAAAATAATGGCGTCCTACAATGAGCAGTTCTTC.